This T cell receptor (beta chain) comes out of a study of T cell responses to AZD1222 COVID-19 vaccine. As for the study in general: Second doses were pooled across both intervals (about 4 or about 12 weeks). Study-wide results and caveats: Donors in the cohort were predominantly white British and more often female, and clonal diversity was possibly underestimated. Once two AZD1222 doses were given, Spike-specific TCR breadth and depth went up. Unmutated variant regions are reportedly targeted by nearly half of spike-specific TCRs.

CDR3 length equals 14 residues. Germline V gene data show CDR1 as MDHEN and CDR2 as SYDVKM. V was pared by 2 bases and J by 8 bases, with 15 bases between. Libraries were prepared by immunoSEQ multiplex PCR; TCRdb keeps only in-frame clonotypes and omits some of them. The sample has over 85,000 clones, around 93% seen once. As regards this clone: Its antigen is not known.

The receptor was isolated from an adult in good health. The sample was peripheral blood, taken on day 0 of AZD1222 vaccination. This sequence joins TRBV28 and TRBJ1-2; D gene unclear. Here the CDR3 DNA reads TGTGCCAGCAGTTTAGGGGAAAGGTTAGGCGGCTACACCTTC. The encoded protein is CASSLGERLGGYTF.